One TCR beta chain is described in this entry. The CDR3 has 15 residues. The V end was cut by 6 bases, the J end by 8 bases, with 17 bases between. Germline CDR1 MNHEY, CDR2 SVGAGI. Sequencing was performed with immunoSEQ multiplex PCR; in TCRdb, only in-frame clones are kept and a portion is missing. The sample yields around 150,000 clones, around 80% seen once. Recovered participants had two consecutive negative NP/OP PCR tests, healthcare professional clearance, or symptom resolution. This sample was taken from a study of blood T cell repertoires in COVID-19. Overall study context: T cells, B-cell-depleted T cells, or PBMCs supplied cDNA or gDNA.

The source material was PBMCs or T cells enriched from blood (not recorded which). V and J are TRBV6-5 and TRBJ1-6; unclear D gene. This receptor was obtained from a man aged 50-60 years who had recovered from COVID-19. The CDR3 bases are TGTGCCAGCAGGGCGACAATGGGCATACATTCACCCCTCCACTTT. Its protein is CASRATMGIHSPLHF.